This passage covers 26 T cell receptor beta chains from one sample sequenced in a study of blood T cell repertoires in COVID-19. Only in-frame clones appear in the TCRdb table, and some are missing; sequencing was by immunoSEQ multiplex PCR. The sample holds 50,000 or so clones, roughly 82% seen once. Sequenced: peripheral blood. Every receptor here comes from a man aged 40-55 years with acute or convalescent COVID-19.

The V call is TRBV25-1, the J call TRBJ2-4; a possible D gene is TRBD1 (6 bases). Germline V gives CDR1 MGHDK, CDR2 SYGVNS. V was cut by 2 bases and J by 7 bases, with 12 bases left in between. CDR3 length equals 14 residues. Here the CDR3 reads CASSENGRGNIQYF. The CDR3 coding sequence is TGTGCCAGCAGTGAAAATGGTAGGGGGAACATTCAGTACTTC.

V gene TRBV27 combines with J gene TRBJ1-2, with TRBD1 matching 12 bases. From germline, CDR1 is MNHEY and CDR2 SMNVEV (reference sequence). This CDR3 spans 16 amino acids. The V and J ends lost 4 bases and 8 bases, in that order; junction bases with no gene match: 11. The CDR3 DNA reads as TGTGCCAGCAGTTACAGTCCGGGACAGGGGGCTTTGGGCTACACCTTC. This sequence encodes CASSYSPGQGALGYTF.

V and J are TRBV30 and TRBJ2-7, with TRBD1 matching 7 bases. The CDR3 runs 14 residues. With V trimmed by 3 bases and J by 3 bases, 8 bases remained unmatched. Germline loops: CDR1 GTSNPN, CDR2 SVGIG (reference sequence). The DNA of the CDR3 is TGTGCCTGGAGCGTAACCCACAGGGGCTACGAGCAGTACTTC. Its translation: CAWSVTHRGYEQYF.

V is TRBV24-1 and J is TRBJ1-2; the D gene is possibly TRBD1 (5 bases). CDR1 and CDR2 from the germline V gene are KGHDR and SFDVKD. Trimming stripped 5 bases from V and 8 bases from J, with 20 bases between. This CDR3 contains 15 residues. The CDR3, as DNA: TGTGCCACCAGTGTAGGCGGGGCGCAGGTATCCGGCTACACCTTC. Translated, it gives CATSVGGAQVSGYTF.

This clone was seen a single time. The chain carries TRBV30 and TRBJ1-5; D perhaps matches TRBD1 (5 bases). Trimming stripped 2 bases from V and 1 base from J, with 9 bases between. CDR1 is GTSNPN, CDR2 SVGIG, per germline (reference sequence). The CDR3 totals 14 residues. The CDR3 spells CAWSYGGSNQPQHF. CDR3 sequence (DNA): TGTGCCTGGAGTTACGGGGGGAGCAATCAGCCCCAGCATTTT.

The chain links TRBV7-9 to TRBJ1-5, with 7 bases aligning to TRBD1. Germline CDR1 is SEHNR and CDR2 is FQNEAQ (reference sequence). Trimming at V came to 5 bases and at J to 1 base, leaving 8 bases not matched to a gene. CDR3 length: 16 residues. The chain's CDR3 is CASSRTDRVSNQPQHF. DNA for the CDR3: TGTGCCAGCAGCCGCACAGACAGGGTGAGCAATCAGCCCCAGCATTTT.

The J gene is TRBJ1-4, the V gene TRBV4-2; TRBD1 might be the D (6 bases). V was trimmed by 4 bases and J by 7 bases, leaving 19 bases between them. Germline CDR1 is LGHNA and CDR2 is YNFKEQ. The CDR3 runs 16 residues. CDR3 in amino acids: CASSRHQDSRGEKLFF. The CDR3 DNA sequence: TGTGCCAGCAGCCGACACCAGGACAGCCGAGGTGAAAAACTGTTTTTT.

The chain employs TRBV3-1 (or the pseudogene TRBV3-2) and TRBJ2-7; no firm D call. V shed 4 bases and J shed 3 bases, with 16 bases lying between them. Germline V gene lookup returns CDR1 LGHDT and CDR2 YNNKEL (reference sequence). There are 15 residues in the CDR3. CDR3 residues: CASSPGTAAYYEQYF. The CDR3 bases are TGTGCCAGCAGCCCCGGCACGGCGGCTTACTACGAGCAGTACTTC.

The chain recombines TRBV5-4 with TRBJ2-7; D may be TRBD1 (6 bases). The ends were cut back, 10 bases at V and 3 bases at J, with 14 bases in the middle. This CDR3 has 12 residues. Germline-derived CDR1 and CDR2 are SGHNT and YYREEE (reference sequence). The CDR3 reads CAGSYRDYEQYF. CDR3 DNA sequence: TGTGCCGGCTCATACAGGGACTACGAGCAGTACTTC.

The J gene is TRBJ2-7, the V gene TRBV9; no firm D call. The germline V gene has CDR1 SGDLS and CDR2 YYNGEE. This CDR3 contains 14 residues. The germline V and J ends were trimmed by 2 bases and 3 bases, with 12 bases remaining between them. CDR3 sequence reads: CASSVRLLDYEQYF. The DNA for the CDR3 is TGTGCCAGCAGCGTTAGACTCTTGGACTACGAGCAGTACTTC.

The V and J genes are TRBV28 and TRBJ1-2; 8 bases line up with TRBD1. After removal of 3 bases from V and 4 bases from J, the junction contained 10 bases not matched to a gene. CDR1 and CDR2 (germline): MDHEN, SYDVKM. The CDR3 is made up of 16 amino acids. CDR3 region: CASSFPIYRGAYGYTF. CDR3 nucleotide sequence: TGTGCCAGCAGTTTCCCCATTTACAGGGGGGCCTATGGCTACACCTTC.

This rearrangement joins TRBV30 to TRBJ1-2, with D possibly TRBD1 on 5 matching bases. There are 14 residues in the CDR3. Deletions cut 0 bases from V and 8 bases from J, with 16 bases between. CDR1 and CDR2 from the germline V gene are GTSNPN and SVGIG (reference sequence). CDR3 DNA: TGTGCCTGGAGTGTAATTGGGGCCCGGGTGGGCTACACCTTC. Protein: CAWSVIGARVGYTF.

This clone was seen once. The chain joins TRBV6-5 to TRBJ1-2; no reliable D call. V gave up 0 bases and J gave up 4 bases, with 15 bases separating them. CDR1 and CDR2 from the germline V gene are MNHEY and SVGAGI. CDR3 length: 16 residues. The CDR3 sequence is CASSYSSVGGSYGYTF. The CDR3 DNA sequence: TGTGCCAGCAGTTACTCGAGCGTGGGAGGCAGCTATGGCTACACCTTC.

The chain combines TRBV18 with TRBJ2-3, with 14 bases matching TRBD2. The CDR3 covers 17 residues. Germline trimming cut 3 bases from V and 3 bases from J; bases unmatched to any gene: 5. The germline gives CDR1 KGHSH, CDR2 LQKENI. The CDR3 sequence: CASSPSGLAGGTDTQYF. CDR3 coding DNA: TGTGCCAGCTCACCTTCTGGACTAGCGGGGGGTACAGATACGCAGTATTTT.

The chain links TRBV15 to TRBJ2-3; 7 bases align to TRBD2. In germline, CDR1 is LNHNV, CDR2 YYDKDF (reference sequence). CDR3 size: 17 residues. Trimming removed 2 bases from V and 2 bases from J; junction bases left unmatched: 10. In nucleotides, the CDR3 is TGTGCCACCAGCAGACACGCCGGGACTATGACCACAGATACGCAGTATTTT. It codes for CATSRHAGTMTTDTQYF. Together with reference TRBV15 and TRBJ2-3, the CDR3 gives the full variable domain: DAMVIQNPRYQVTQFGKPVTLSCSQTLNHNVMYWYQQKSSQAPKLLFHYYDKDFNNEADTPDNFQSRRPNTSFCFLDIRSPGLGDTAMYLCATSRHAGTMTTDTQYFGPGTRLTVL.

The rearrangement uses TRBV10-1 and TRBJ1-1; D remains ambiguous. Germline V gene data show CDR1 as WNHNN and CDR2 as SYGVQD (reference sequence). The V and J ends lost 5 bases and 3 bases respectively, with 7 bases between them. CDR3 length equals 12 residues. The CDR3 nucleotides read TGCGCCAGCAGTCCCGGAGACACTGAAGCTTTCTTT. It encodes CASSPGDTEAFF.

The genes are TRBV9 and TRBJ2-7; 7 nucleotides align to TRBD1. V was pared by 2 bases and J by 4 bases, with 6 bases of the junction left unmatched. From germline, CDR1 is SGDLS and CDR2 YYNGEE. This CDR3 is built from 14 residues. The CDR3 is CASSVGDRHYEQYF. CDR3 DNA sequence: TGTGCCAGCAGCGTTGGGGACAGACATTACGAGCAGTACTTC.

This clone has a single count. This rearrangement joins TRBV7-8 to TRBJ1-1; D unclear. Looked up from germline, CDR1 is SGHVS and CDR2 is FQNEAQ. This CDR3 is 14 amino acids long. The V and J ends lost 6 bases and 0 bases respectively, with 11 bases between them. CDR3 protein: CASSSTELNTEAFF. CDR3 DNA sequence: TGTGCCAGCAGTTCTACGGAGCTGAACACTGAAGCTTTCTTT.

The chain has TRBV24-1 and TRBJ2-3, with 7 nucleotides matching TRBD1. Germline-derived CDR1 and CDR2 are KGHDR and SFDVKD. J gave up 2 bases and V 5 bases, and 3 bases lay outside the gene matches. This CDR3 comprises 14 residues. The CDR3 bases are TGTGCCACCAGTGGACAGGGCCACACAGATACGCAGTATTTT. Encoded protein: CATSGQGHTDTQYF.

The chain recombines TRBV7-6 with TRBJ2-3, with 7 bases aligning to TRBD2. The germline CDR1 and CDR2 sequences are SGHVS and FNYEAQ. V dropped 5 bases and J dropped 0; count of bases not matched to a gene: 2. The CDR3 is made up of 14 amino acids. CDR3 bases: TGTGCCAGCAGCGCGGGGGTTAGCACAGATACGCAGTATTTT. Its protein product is CASSAGVSTDTQYF.

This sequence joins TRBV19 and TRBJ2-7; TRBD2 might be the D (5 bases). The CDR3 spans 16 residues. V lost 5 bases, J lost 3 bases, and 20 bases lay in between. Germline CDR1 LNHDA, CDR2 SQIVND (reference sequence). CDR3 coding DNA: TGTGCCAGTAGTTTCGGACGGACCTCCGGGGTCTACGAGCAGTACTTC. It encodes CASSFGRTSGVYEQYF.

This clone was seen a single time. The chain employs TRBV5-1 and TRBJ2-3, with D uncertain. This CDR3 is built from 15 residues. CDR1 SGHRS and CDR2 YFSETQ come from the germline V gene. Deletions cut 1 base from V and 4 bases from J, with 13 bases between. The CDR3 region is CASSLSGGFPDTQYF. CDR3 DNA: TGCGCCAGCAGCTTGTCGGGTGGTTTCCCAGATACGCAGTATTTT.

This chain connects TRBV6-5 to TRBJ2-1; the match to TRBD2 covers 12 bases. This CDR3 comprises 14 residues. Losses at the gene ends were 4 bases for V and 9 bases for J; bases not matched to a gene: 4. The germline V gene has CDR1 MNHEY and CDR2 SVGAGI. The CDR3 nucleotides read TGTGCCAGCAGTTTGCTAGCGGGGGGGGGTGAGCAGTTCTTC. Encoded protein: CASSLLAGGGEQFF.

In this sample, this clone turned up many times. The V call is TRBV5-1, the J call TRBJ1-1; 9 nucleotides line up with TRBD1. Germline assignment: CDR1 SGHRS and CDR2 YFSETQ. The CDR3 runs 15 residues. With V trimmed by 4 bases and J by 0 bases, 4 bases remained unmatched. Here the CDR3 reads CASSPDRGMNTEAFF. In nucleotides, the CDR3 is TGCGCCAGCAGCCCGGACAGGGGCATGAACACTGAAGCTTTCTTT.

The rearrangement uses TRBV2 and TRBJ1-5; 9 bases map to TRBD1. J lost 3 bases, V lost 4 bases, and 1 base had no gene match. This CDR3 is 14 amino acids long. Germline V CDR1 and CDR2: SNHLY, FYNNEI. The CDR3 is CASSGDRANQPQHF. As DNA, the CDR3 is TGTGCCAGCAGTGGGGACAGGGCCAATCAGCCCCAGCATTTT.

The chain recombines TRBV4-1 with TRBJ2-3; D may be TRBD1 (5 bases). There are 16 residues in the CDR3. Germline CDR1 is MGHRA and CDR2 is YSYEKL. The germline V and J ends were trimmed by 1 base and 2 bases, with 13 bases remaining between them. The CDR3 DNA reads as TGCGCCAGCAGCCAAGGGGGCCAAGCTTACACAGATACGCAGTATTTT. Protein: CASSQGGQAYTDTQYF.